This is a list of T cell receptor beta chains from one sample in a study of T-cell reconstitution after alpha-beta-depleted transplantation in children. MiXCR was run by TCRdb on the PCR reads, yielding one entry per CDR3 protein. Here the sample spans about 360,000 distinct CDR3 sequences, more than 10% being singletons. The specimen comprised PBMCs, sampled from the stem cell graft. These receptor sequences come from a human donor who donated a stem cell graft to a child with Fanconi anemia. The CDR3 runs from the conserved cysteine through the conserved F or W. Each record gives: clone size, V gene, J gene, CDR3 length, D gene, CDR3 protein, CDR3 DNA. A D gene is named only where the DNA matches it firmly. The listing skips clone size in some rows; elsewhere it reads once, few, many or a size class.

clone_size: NA; v_call: TRBV28; j_call: TRBJ1-6; cdr3_length: 18; d_call: NA; cdr3_aa: CASTENQQAKAYNSPLHF; cdr3_nt: TGTGCCAGCACAGAGAATCAACAGGCCAAAGCCTATAATTCACCCCTCCACTTT
clone_size: NA; v_call: TRBV20-1; j_call: TRBJ2-3; cdr3_length: 15; d_call: TRBD2; cdr3_aa: CSARESGVKTDTQYF; cdr3_nt: TGCAGTGCTAGAGAGAGCGGGGTTAAGACAGATACGCAGTATTTT
clone_size: many; v_call: TRBV5-1; j_call: TRBJ2-3; cdr3_length: 18; d_call: NA; cdr3_aa: CASSLALTGPHDTDTQYF; cdr3_nt: TGCGCCAGCAGCTTGGCGCTGACAGGCCCTCATGACACAGATACGCAGTATTTT
clone_size: few; v_call: TRBV7-9; j_call: TRBJ2-7; cdr3_length: 14; d_call: NA; cdr3_aa: CASSSPLRRHEQYF; cdr3_nt: TGTGCCAGCAGCTCTCCCTTAAGGAGGCACGAGCAGTACTTC
clone_size: NA; v_call: TRBV29-1; j_call: TRBJ2-1; cdr3_length: 16; d_call: TRBD2; cdr3_aa: CSVEGLAGSSYNEQFF; cdr3_nt: TGCAGCGTTGAAGGATTAGCGGGGAGCTCCTACAATGAGCAGTTCTTC
clone_size: few; v_call: TRBV20-1; j_call: TRBJ2-3; cdr3_length: 14; d_call: NA; cdr3_aa: CSAISGASTDTQYF; cdr3_nt: TGCAGTGCTATTAGCGGAGCAAGCACAGATACGCAGTATTTT
clone_size: few; v_call: TRBV7-9; j_call: TRBJ1-6; cdr3_length: 16; d_call: NA; cdr3_aa: CASSLARLDMGSPLHF; cdr3_nt: TGTGCCAGCAGCTTAGCTCGCCTGGACATGGGATCACCCCTCCACTTT
clone_size: many; v_call: TRBV5-1; j_call: TRBJ2-3; cdr3_length: 14; d_call: NA; cdr3_aa: CASSFGLRKDTQYF; cdr3_nt: TGCGCCAGCAGCTTTGGCCTGAGGAAAGATACGCAGTATTTT
clone_size: few; v_call: TRBV9; j_call: TRBJ2-3; cdr3_length: 14; d_call: TRBD1; cdr3_aa: CASSWTGGTDTQYF; cdr3_nt: TGTGCCAGCAGTTGGACAGGGGGGACAGATACGCAGTATTTT
clone_size: many; v_call: TRBV28; j_call: TRBJ1-2; cdr3_length: 14; d_call: TRBD1; cdr3_aa: CASSRQGSIYGYTF; cdr3_nt: TGTGCCAGCAGTCGACAGGGGTCCATCTATGGCTACACCTTC
clone_size: NA; v_call: TRBV3-1; j_call: TRBJ1-2; cdr3_length: 14; d_call: NA; cdr3_aa: CASSQDATGRGYTF; cdr3_nt: TGTGCCAGCAGCCAAGACGCGACCGGGAGAGGCTACACCTTC
clone_size: many; v_call: TRBV12-3/TRBV12-4; j_call: TRBJ1-2; cdr3_length: 12; d_call: TRBD1; cdr3_aa: CASSRDRGGYTF; cdr3_nt: TGTGCCAGCAGCAGAGACAGGGGTGGCTACACCTTC
clone_size: NA; v_call: TRBV6-5; j_call: TRBJ2-1; cdr3_length: 16; d_call: NA; cdr3_aa: CASSYSIAADHNEQFF; cdr3_nt: TGTGCCAGCAGTTACTCGATAGCGGCGGACCACAATGAGCAGTTCTTC
clone_size: few; v_call: TRBV9; j_call: TRBJ1-5; cdr3_length: 14; d_call: NA; cdr3_aa: CASSTGLTDQPQHF; cdr3_nt: TGTGCCAGCAGTACTGGACTAACGGATCAGCCCCAGCATTTT
clone_size: NA; v_call: TRBV5-1; j_call: TRBJ2-1; cdr3_length: 15; d_call: TRBD1; cdr3_aa: CASSTGTDSYNEQFF; cdr3_nt: TGCGCCAGCAGCACCGGGACAGACTCCTACAATGAGCAGTTCTTC